This T cell receptor (beta chain) was sequenced during a study of blood T cell repertoires in COVID-19. Study background: Sources were T cells, B-cell-depleted T cells, or PBMCs; the material itself was cDNA or gDNA.

Those who participated ranged in age from roughly 18 to 90 years and resided in about two dozen US areas. This clone was observed a few times. Per the study methods: Researchers report that nucleated cell counts were estimated from reference gene primer amplification. Some clones are missing from TCRdb's copy, which holds only in-frame ones; the method was immunoSEQ multiplex PCR. Clone size and the V and J calls come from that table; the DNA yielded D and trimming. The sample contains approximately 360,000 clones, 88% of which appear only once. Germline CDR1 SEHNR, CDR2 FQNEAQ (reference sequence). The CDR3 spans 16 residues. V gave up 2 bases and J gave up 4 bases; unmatched junction bases: 6.

The gene calls are TRBV7-9 and TRBJ2-3; 10 bases agree with TRBD2. The sequence derives from a woman in her 30s with acute COVID-19. The material sequenced was PBMCs or T cells enriched from blood (not recorded which). As DNA, the CDR3 is TGTGCCAGCAGCTTACTAGCGGGGGTCAAATCAGATACGCAGTATTTT. This encodes CASSLLAGVKSDTQYF.